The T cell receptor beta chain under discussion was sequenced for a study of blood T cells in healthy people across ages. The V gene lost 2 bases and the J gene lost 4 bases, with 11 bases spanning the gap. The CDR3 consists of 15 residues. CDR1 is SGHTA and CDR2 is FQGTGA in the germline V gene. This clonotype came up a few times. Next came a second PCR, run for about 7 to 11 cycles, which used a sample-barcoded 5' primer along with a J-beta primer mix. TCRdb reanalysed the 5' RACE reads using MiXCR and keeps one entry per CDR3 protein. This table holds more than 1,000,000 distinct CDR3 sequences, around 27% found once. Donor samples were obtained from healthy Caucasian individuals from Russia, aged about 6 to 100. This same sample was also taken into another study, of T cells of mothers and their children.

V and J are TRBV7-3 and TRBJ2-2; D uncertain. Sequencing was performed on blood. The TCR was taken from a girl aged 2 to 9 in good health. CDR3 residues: CASSLSSGGTGELFF. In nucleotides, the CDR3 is TGTGCCAGCAGCTTATCGTCCGGCGGCACCGGGGAGCTGTTTTTT.